This record concerns one T cell receptor (beta chain) sequence. Its antigen is not known. The entry originates in a study of cytomegalovirus exposure and HLA in healthy donors. Points from the study as a whole: Rarity held for most TCR sequences, but there were some public TCRs that occurred in many donors. As was reported, the classifier diagnosed cytomegalovirus status with high specificity and sensitivity.

V lost 6 bases, J lost 3 bases, and 6 bases stayed unmatched. The CDR3 has 14 residues. The germline gives CDR1 KGHSH, CDR2 LQKENI. Clones were sequenced by immunoSEQ multiplex PCR, and TCRdb holds only the in-frame ones, with some missing. Counted here are some 110,000 clones, around 88% occurring once; the ten biggest clones make up 4.9%. Material: PBMCs. The chain combines TRBV18 with TRBJ2-7, with 9 bases fitting TRBD1. The clonotype comes from a young man in good health and CMV-seronegative. CDR3 residues: CASSRDRAVYEQYF. CDR3 coding DNA: TGTGCCAGCTCTCGGGACAGGGCGGTCTACGAGCAGTACTTC.